Listed below are T cell receptor beta chains from one sample, sequenced in a study of human T cells and chemical hapten exposure. TCRdb reprocessed the RACE reads via MiXCR and lists one record per CDR3 protein. Here the sample spans around 330,000 distinct CDR3 sequences, around 5.5% being singletons. Sequencing used whole blood, obtained in connection with sensitization to the hapten diphenylcyclopropenone (DPC). The receptors stem from a woman under 30 with alopecia areata. Some clones in this sample may be carry-over from other donors' samples. The CDR3 runs from the conserved cysteine through the conserved F or W.

TRBJ1-1 TRBV28 14 CASSLRQGEAEAFF
TRBJ2-6 TRBV24-1 12 CATSKSDSVLTF
TRBJ1-1 TRBV6-5 15 CASKKTGVLNTEAFF
TRBJ1-5 TRBV28 14 CAGGPLEGGQPQHF
TRBJ1-3 TRBV10-3 13 CAIRGSAGNTIYF
TRBJ2-2 TRBV12-5 18 CASGIGTPLDTNTGELFF
TRBJ2-3 TRBV6-1 17 CASSRGGAGRSTDTQYF
TRBJ2-1 TRBV6-2/TRBV6-3 11 CASKRGGEQFF
TRBJ2-7 TRBV6-6 16 CASSYEGTEPTYEQYF
TRBJ1-1 TRBV29-1 10 CSAGDTEAFF
TRBJ2-1 TRBV29-1 13 CSVRQGGDNEQFF
TRBJ2-2 TRBV15 14 CATRDPPNTGELFF
TRBJ2-7 TRBV20-1 12 CSAIHLSYEQYF
TRBJ2-2 TRBV6-6 13 CASSYGGTGELFF
TRBJ2-1 TRBV15 16 CATSRVGRGPYNEQFF
TRBJ1-1 TRBV4-2 15 CASSRTGSIDTEAFF
TRBJ1-6 TRBV18 18 CASSLSAAGTGGNSPLHF
TRBJ2-1 TRBV10-3 16 CATGDREPLISNEQFF
TRBJ2-1 TRBV12-3/TRBV12-4 13 CASRPGDYNEQFF
TRBJ1-1 TRBV10-3 14 CAISEQGGYTEAFF
TRBJ2-5 TRBV4-2 17 CASSPSGVASGQETQYF
TRBJ2-6 TRBV21-1 17 CASTTLQGHFWANVLTF
TRBJ1-1 TRBV7-9 15 CASSLDAPWNTEAFF
TRBJ2-6 TRBV27 16 CASRHRGNSGANVLTF
TRBJ1-5 TRBV6-2/TRBV6-3 16 CASRLISGDYNQPQHF
TRBJ1-6 TRBV5-1 13 CASSLEENSPLHF
TRBJ1-5 TRBV6-2/TRBV6-3 14 CASTYGGSLQPQHF
TRBJ2-7 TRBV5-1 13 CASSLVEGVEQYF
TRBJ2-1 TRBV4-3 16 CASSQTSGGAHNEQFF
TRBJ1-5 TRBV12-3/TRBV12-4 15 CASSLQGISNQPQHF
TRBJ2-7 TRBV13 14 CASSFGREGYEQYF
TRBJ1-2 TRBV20-1 14 CSARPDRDDYGYTF
TRBJ2-1 TRBV10-3 13 CAISGTLNNEQFF
TRBJ2-3 TRBV6-1 13 CASSVRGFHPQYF
TRBJ1-5 TRBV29-1 13 CSVADSRDQPQHF
TRBJ2-1 TRBV7-2 14 CASSGYGSYNEQFF
TRBJ2-7 TRBV6-2/TRBV6-3 13 CASSSNDYYEQYF
TRBJ2-4 TRBV7-8 16 CASSLAYRGPKNIQYF
TRBJ1-6 TRBV9 15 CASSVDPGYNSPLHF
TRBJ2-2 TRBV27 16 CASSLKAGGLAGELFF
TRBJ1-4 TRBV7-2 16 CASALPAVGQGEKLFF
TRBJ1-5 TRBV7-9 14 CASSGTGPNQPQHF
TRBJ1-1 TRBV4-3 19 CASSQGSGTGGSGETEAFF
TRBJ1-1 TRBV5-4 16 CASSLPGLHMNTEAFF
TRBJ1-6 TRBV2 16 CASSSSGTGKNSPLHF
TRBJ1-2 TRBV5-6 14 CASSPWTGRNGYTF
TRBJ1-1 TRBV7-9 13 CASSSGGEAEAFF
TRBJ2-5 TRBV27 15 CASSLSPFRRETQYF
TRBJ1-5 TRBV27 17 CASSWAEGKYSNQPQHF
TRBJ1-2 TRBV24-1 13 CATSGTGGEGYTF
TRBJ2-3 TRBV10-3 14 CAIRLAGTTDTQYF
TRBJ1-1 TRBV12-3/TRBV12-4 14 CASSPPVARTEAFF
TRBJ2-3 TRBV7-6 16 CASSPSATGVTDTQYF
TRBJ1-2 TRBV11-2 15 CASSLLRDINYGYTF
TRBJ2-1 TRBV19 15 CASSMSRGAYNEQFF
TRBJ1-6 TRBV7-2 17 CASSTLDRESVHSPLHF
TRBJ1-1 TRBV11-2 15 CASSSIRGLNTEAFF